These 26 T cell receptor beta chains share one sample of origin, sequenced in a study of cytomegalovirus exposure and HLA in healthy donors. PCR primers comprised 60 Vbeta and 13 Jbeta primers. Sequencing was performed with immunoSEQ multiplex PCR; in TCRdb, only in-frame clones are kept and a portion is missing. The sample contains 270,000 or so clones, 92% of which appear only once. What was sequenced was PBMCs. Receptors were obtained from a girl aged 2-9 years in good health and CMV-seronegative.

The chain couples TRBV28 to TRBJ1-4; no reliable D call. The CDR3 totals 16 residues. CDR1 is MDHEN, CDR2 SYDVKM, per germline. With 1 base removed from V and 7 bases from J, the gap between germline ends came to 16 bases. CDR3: CASSLYGGLGVEKLFF. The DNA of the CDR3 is TGTGCCAGCAGTTTATATGGTGGTCTGGGAGTTGAAAAACTGTTTTTT.

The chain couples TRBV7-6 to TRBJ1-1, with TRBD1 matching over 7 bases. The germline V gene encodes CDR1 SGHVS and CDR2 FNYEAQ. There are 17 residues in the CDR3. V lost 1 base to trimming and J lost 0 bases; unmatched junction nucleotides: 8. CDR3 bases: TGTGCCAGCAGCTTAGGACAGGGTCAGATCATGAACACTGAAGCTTTCTTT. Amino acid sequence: CASSLGQGQIMNTEAFF.

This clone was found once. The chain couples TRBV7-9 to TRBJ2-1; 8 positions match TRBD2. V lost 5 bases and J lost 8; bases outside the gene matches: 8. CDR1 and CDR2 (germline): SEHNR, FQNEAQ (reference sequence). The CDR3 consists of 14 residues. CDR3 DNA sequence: TGTGCCAGCAGCCGTTCGGGAGGGACGCATGAGCAGTTCTTC. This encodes CASSRSGGTHEQFF.

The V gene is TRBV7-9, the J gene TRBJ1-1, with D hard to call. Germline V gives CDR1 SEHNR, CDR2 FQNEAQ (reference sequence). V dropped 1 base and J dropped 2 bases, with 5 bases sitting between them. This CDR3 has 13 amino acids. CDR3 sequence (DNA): TGTGCCAGCAGCTTAGGCAGTAACACTGAAGCTTTCTTT. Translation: CASSLGSNTEAFF. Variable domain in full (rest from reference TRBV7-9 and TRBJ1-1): DTGVSQNPRHKITKRGQNVTFRCDPISEHNRLYWYRQTLGQGPEFLTYFQNEAQLEKSRLLSDRFSAERPKGSFSTLEIQRTEQGDSAMYLCASSLGSNTEAFFGQGTRLTVV.

Here the CDR3 DNA reads TGTGCCAGCAGCCCGCTAGCGGGGGTTCCAGATACGCAGTATTTT. Translated, it gives CASSPLAGVPDTQYF. The chain is built from TRBV4-2 and TRBJ2-3, with 10 bases aligning to TRBD2. The germline CDR1 and CDR2 sequences are LGHNA and YNFKEQ. The junction had 5 bases not matched to a gene; V was cut back by 4 bases and J by 4 bases. This CDR3 comprises 15 residues.

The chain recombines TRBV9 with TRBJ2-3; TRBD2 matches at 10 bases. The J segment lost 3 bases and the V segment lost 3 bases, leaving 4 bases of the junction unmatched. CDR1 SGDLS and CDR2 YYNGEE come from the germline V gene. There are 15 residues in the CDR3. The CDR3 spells CASSASGSGTDTQYF. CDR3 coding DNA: TGTGCCAGCAGCGCTAGCGGGAGTGGGACAGATACGCAGTATTTT.

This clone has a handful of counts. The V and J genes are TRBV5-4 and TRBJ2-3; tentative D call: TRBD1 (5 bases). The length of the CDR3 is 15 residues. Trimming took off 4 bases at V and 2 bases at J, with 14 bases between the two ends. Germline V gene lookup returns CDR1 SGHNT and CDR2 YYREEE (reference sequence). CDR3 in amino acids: CASSLPTAPTDTQYF. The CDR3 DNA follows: TGTGCCAGCAGCCTACCGACAGCCCCCACAGATACGCAGTATTTT.

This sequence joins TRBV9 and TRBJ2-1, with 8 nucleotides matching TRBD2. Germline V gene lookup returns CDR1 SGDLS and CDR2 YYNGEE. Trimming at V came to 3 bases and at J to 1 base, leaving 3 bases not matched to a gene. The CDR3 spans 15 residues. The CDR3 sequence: CASSARLASYNEQFF. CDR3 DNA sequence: TGTGCCAGCAGCGCCAGACTAGCGTCCTACAATGAGCAGTTCTTC.

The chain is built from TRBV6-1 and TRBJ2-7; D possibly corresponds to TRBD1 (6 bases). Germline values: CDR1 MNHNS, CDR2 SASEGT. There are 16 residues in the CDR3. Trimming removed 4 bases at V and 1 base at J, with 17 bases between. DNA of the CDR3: TGTGCCAGCAGTGTCCGGGACACCGAAGGGTCCTACGAGCAGTACTTC. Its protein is CASSVRDTEGSYEQYF.

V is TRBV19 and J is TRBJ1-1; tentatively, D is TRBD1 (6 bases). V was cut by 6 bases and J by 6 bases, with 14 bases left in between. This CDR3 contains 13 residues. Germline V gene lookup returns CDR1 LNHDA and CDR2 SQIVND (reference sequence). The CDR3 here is CASSRRQAAEAFF. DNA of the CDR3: TGTGCCAGTAGCCGCAGACAGGCGGCTGAAGCTTTCTTT.

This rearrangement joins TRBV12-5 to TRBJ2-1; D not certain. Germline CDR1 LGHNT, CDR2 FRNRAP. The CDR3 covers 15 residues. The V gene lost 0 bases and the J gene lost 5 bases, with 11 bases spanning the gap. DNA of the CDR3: TGTGCTAGTGGTTTGGTATACCCTAATGACAATGAGCAGTTCTTC. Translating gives CASGLVYPNDNEQFF.

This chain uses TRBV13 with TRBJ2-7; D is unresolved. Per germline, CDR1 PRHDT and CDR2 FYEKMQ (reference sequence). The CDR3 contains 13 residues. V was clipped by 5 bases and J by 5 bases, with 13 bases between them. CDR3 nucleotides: TGTGCCAGCAGCCCCCGGCCCGACAACGAGCAGTACTTC. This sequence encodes CASSPRPDNEQYF.

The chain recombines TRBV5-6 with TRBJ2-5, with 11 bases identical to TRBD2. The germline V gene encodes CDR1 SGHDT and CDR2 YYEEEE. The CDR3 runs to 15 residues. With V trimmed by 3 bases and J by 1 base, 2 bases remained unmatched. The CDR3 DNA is TGTGCCAGCAGCTACGGGACTAGCGGCCAAGAGACCCAGTACTTC. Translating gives CASSYGTSGQETQYF.

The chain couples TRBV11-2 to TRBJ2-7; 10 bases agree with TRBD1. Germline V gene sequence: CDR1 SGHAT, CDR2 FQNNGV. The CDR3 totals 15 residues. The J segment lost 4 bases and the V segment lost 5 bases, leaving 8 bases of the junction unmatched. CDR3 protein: CASSRDWDRGYEQYF. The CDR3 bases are TGTGCCAGCAGCCGAGACTGGGACAGGGGTTACGAGCAGTACTTC.

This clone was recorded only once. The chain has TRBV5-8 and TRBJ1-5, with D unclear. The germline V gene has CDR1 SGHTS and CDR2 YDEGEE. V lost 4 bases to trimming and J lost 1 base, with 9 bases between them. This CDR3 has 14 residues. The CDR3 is CASSPGPSNQPQHF. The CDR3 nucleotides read TGTGCCAGCAGCCCGGGTCCCAGCAATCAGCCCCAGCATTTT.

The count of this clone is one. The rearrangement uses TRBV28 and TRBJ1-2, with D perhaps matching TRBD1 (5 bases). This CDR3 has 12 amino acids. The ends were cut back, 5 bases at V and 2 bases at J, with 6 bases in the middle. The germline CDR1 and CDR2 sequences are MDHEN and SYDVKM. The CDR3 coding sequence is TGTGCCAGCAGTGACAGCAACTATGGCTACACCTTC. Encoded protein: CASSDSNYGYTF.

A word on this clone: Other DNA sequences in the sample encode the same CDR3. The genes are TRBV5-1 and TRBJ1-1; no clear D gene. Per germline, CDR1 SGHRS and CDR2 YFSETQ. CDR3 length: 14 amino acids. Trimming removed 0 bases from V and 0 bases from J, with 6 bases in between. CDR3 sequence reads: CASSLAEVNTEAFF. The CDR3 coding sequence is TGCGCCAGCAGCTTGGCCGAGGTGAACACTGAAGCTTTCTTT.

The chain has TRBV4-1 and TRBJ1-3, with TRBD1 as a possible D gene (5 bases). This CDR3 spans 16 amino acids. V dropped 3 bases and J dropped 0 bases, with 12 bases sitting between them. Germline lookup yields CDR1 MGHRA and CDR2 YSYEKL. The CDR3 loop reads CASSQEDSFSGNTIYF. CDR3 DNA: TGCGCCAGCAGCCAGGAAGACAGTTTCTCTGGAAACACCATATATTTT.

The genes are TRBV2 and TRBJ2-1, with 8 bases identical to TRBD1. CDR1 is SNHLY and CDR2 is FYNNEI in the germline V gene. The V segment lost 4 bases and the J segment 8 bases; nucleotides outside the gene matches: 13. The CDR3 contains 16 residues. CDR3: CASSGTRDRFGDEQFF. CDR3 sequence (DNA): TGTGCCAGCAGTGGGACTCGGGACAGGTTTGGCGATGAGCAGTTCTTC.

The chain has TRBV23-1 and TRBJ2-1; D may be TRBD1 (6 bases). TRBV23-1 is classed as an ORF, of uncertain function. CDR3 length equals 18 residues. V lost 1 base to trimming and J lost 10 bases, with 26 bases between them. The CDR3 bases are TGCGCCAGCAGTCAATTTTACCCGATGCTGGACAGACTCTTGGAGCAGTTCTTC. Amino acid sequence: CASSQFYPMLDRLLEQFF.

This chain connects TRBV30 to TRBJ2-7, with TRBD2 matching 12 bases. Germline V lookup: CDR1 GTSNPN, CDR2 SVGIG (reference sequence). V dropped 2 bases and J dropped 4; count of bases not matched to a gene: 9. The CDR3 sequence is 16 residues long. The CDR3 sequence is CAWSPRGGLAGYEQYF. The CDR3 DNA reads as TGTGCCTGGAGTCCCCGCGGCGGACTAGCGGGATACGAGCAGTACTTC.

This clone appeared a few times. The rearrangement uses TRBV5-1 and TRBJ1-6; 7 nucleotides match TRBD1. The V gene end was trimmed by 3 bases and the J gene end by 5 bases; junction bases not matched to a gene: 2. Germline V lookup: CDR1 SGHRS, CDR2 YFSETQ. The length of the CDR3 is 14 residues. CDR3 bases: TGCGCCAGCAGCTCGGGACAGAATAATTCACCCCTCCACTTT. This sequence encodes CASSSGQNNSPLHF.

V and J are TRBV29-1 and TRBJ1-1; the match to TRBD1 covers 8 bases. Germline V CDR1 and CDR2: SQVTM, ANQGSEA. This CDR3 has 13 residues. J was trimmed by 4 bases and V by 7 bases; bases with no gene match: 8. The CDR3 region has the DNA TGCAGCGGGATTACAGGGGGTGCCACTGAAGCTTTCTTT. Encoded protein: CSGITGGATEAFF.

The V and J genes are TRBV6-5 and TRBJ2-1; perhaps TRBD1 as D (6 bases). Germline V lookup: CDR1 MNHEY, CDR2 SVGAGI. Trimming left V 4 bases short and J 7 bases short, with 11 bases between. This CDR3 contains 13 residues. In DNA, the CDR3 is TGTGCCAGCAGTTGGGGGCCCGGGAATGAGCAGTTCTTC. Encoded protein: CASSWGPGNEQFF.

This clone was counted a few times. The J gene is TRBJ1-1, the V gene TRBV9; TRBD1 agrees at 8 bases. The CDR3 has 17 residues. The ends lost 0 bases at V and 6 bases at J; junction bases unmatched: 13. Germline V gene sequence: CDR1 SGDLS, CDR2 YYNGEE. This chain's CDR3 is CASSVVDRGWGIAEAFF. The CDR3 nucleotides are TGTGCCAGCAGCGTAGTCGACAGGGGATGGGGTATTGCTGAAGCTTTCTTT.

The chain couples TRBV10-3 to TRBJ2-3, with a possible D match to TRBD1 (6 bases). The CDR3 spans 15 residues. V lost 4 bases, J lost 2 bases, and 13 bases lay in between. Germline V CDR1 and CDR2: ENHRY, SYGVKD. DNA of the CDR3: TGTGCCATCAGTGGATCGCAGGGGCCCACAGATACGCAGTATTTT. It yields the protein CAISGSQGPTDTQYF.